This T cell receptor (beta chain) was identified during a study of cytomegalovirus exposure and HLA in healthy donors (dated by TCRdb to 2016 to 2017). A note on the overall study: According to an earlier analysis of several hundred of the donors, some 170 million T cells yielded 117 million unique TCR beta sequences and 250 to 350 Gb of sequence data. Genome-wide SNP genotypes for about 65% of the roughly 700 donors were used in a later genetic analysis, which treated that subset as a discovery cohort. The study aimed to test whether signatures of past pathogen exposure could be identified by cataloging public T cell receptors. Of the 300 to 500 genotyped donors, 81% were placed in the genetic ancestry cluster associated with self-reported Caucasian donors. Donor age, sex, ethnicity and CMV serostatus were compiled alongside the repertoire data. Rather than using new phenotypic data, the later analysis identified candidate immune exposures from TCR beta sequences and from how often those sequences occurred across donors. An earlier analysis of 500 to 750 of the donors applied high-throughput TCR beta sequencing to assess whether each TCR beta V gene segment acted as functional or pseudogenic. Among some 400 genotyped donors of the cohort, an average of roughly 240,000 unique TCR beta nucleotide sequences were sequenced per donor, approximately 20% of them non-productive. An early release covering about 600 HLA-typed donors comprised roughly 300 gigabases of sequencing data and approximately 80 million unique TCR sequences. In a later analysis, previously published TCR beta repertoires from 550 to 700 donors were re-analyzed and high-resolution HLA genotyping was added so that TCR occurrence patterns could be studied. Several DR-DQ haplotypes were treated as single units for association and clustering because of strong linkage in the cohort. Every repertoire in the discovery cohort had been generated on one and the same sequencing platform. In addition to the first cohort of 650 to 750 subjects, a separate validation cohort of 120 different subjects was used. The study combined high-throughput TCR immunosequencing, statistical association of individual TCRs with disease status, and machine learning to predict cytomegalovirus infection status. HLA typing included class I and class II loci at four-digit resolution. The number of typed donors differed by locus: about 620-630 for A, B, C, DRB1 and DQB1; approximately 540 for DQA1; some 610 for DPA1; and 450 to 480 for DPB1. The T cell repertoires of around 670 subjects were profiled by immunosequencing and related to cytomegalovirus serostatus.

Library creation used the immunoSEQ multiplex PCR assay. For the multiplex PCR, a mixture combining 60 forward primers for TCR Vbeta segments and 13 reverse primers for TCR Jbeta segments was used. A multiplex PCR assay on genomic DNA amplified the CDR3 region of rearranged TCR beta genes. The Illumina HiSeq System was used to sequence the amplified TCR beta libraries as 87-base-pair reads. The study's own analysis went as follows. A later analysis counted about 80 million unique TCR beta chains across the 600 to 850 repertoires, and roughly 10 million of these chains were shared by at least two donors. Raw reads were error-corrected and collapsed into unique sequences with a nearest-neighbor algorithm that merged closely related sequences to remove PCR and sequencing errors. Alignment of CDR3 sequences to IMGT reference sequences was used to assign V, D and J gene segments. For a sequence to be retained, a match of at least six nucleotides to both a V gene segment and a J gene segment was required. A rearrangement counted as productive if the CDR3 had no stop codons and remained in frame with V and J, and every other rearrangement counted as non-productive. Following IMGT convention, CDR3 was defined as the stretch from the second conserved V-encoded cysteine up to the conserved J-encoded phenylalanine. Sequences without an unambiguous match to a single V gene segment were excluded from the earlier analysis of 450 to 750 of the donors. An earlier analysis of fewer than 650 of the donors classified V segments as functional when productive rearrangements were above 56.7% and as segregating when the standard deviation between donors was above 5%. A statistical classification framework was developed to diagnose cytomegalovirus status using the catalog of TCR beta chain sequences. In a later analysis, V and J genes were assigned by comparing TCR nucleotide sequences against IMGT/GENE-DB human TR gene sequences. The TCRdist pipeline was used in a later analysis to assign CDR3 sequences and most-parsimonious VDJ recombination scenarios. In a later analysis, each TCR beta chain was defined by its CDR3 amino acid sequence together with its V-gene family, and reads without a unique V-gene family were excluded. To address suspected cross-contamination and a sequencing artifact, a later analysis removed several hundred highly shared, low-generation-probability nucleotide sequences. For each public chain, a later analysis derived a clonal expansion index from normalized ranks of inferred template counts within each repertoire. A later analysis computed generation probabilities with a VDJ recombination model fitted to out-of-frame rearrangements, and checked the results against IGoR. In a later analysis, TCR-TCR, TCR-HLA and TCR-CMV co-occurrence was scored with hypergeometric tests, and a repertoire-size bias correction was applied to TCR pairs. A later analysis estimated false discovery rates by permuting HLA or CMV assignments 20 times. In a later analysis, co-occurring TCRs were grouped using DBSCAN, with TCRdist sequence similarity added in when clustering inside HLA-allele-positive subsets. For co-occurrence clustering, repertoires with fewer than 30,000 or more than 120,000 public chains were excluded, along with five repertoires with anomalous nucleotide sharing. TCRdb's version of the immuneACCESS table is confined to in-frame rearrangements and falls short of the full clone set. An unresolved V gene accounts for under half of the shortfall where checked; the remainder is of unknown origin. V, J and clone size are taken as reported in that table, and D and trimming were inferred from the DNA itself. The sample records fewer than 200,000 clones, about 72% of which are singletons. The top ten constitute about 1.6% of the sample.

The cohort consisted of 600 to 750 healthy bone marrow donors. At the time of sampling, all cohort members were nominally healthy, though unrecorded immune exposures were likely present. The donor tested CMV seronegative and was one of the 352 seronegative cohort members. Every donor gave a peripheral blood sample, and the peripheral blood mononuclear cells from that sample were used for TCR beta sequencing. Genomic DNA extraction from the blood cell samples was performed with the Qiagen DNeasy Blood Extraction Kit. Notes on this clone: The antigen it binds to is not known. Base qualities are not recorded, but no much larger clone differs from it by a single base.

The CDR3 spans 13 residues, from the cysteine through the phenylalanine. Only the CDR3 DNA stays, 39 bases, in frame from base 1. The CDR1 and CDR2 encoded by the germline V gene are MNHEY and SVGAGI. The germline V end is reduced by 6 bases and the J end by 6 bases; junction bases left unmatched: 7. What the authors observed across the whole study: Strong co-occurrence of HLA alleles, especially DR and DQ, made assigning TCR associations to individual alleles difficult. According to a later analysis, most CMV-associated TCR beta chains appeared to be HLA-restricted, and the HLA associations seemed to be driven largely by CMV exposure. For the cohort, immune exposure information was limited to CMV serostatus. Correlated functional status among segregating V segments might reflect linkage disequilibrium, but an unknown experimental factor could not be ruled out. While some public TCRs were present in many individuals, most TCR sequences turned up only very rarely across donors. The authors suggested that the approach could potentially be extended to other disease states and immunological phenotypes. In the study, approximately 160 TCR beta chains were listed as associated with cytomegalovirus. This cohort had only TCR beta chains sequenced, and the lack of alpha or paired-chain data limited which features could be detected. Because some donors lacked HLA typing at each locus, the association tests relied only on the typed subset. V-gene and J-gene trimming of TCR beta chains was associated with a missense DCLRE1C variant in a later genetic analysis, and the association was replicated in an independent cohort. In both the original and validation cohorts, the classifier was reported to diagnose cytomegalovirus status with high specificity and sensitivity. Some IMGT-functional V segments, including TRBV6-2 and TRBV6-3, could not be told apart with the 87-base-pair reads, so those segments were excluded. According to a later genetic analysis, donors in an Asian-associated ancestry cluster had fewer N-insertions in productive TCRs than the roughly 670-donor mean. An earlier analysis of some 560 of the donors showed that most TCR beta V segments appeared in productive rearrangements either about 87% or about 30% of the time, which broadly matched IMGT annotations. In vitro tests confirmed that a few of the cytomegalovirus-associated TCR beta chains recognize cytomegalovirus antigens. Sequencing depth was assumed to be roughly uniform across donors in the presence/absence analyses, though that assumption may not hold. In a later analysis, the rate of TCR association differed among HLA loci, with DRB1 alleles having the most associated TCRs and HLA-C alleles having the fewest. A further reported finding was that TCR beta sequences accurately predicted the HLA-A and HLA-B alleles for most subjects in the first cohort. A later analysis associated 15,000 or so TCR beta sequences with specific HLA alleles at a false discovery rate of 0.05. A later analysis found that HLA-associated TCR beta chains were more clonally expanded and had lower generation probabilities than equally common non-associated chains. The earlier analysis of around 600 of the donors excluded 15 to 20 rarely observed V segments, including chromosome 9 orphons, because counts were too low. The sequencing pipeline was judged likely to have produced a cluster of highly shared sequence variants as a technical artifact. Several of the top co-occurrence clusters appeared to be linked to parvovirus B19, influenza, CMV and Epstein-Barr virus, according to a later analysis.

Sequenced: PBMCs. This clonotype originated in a girl aged 5 to 17 in good health and CMV-seronegative. Rearrangement joined TRBV6-5 to TRBJ1-1; TRBD1 agrees with 7 junctional bases. Read as DNA, the sequence is TGTGCCAGCAGACAGACAGGGAAGGCTGAAGCTTTCTTT. This sequence encodes CASRQTGKAEAFF.